This TCR beta chain comes out of a study of Ad26.COV2.S vaccination and SARS-CoV-2 variants. Comment on this clone: Antigen specificity is unknown.

Method: immunoSEQ multiplex PCR; TCRdb's copy keeps in-frame clones and lacks some. This repertoire shows more than 120,000 clones, roughly 89% found once; its top ten account for 4% to 6%. This CDR3 has 11 residues. Germline V gene data show CDR1 as MDHEN and CDR2 as SYDVKM. V dropped 2 bases and J dropped 8 bases, with 6 bases sitting between them. Findings and limits, study-wide: Substantial breadth in spike-specific CD8+ and CD4+ T cell responses was reportedly seen after vaccination. Greater spike-specific TCR breadth was seen in vaccine recipients than in placebo recipients.

The TCR comes from a human donor who had recovered from COVID-19. The chain couples TRBV28 to TRBJ1-2; D gene ambiguous. The sample was peripheral blood, taken after recovery from COVID-19. This CDR3 reads CASSLARGYTF. The DNA for the CDR3 is TGTGCCAGCAGTTTAGCTCGAGGCTACACCTTC.